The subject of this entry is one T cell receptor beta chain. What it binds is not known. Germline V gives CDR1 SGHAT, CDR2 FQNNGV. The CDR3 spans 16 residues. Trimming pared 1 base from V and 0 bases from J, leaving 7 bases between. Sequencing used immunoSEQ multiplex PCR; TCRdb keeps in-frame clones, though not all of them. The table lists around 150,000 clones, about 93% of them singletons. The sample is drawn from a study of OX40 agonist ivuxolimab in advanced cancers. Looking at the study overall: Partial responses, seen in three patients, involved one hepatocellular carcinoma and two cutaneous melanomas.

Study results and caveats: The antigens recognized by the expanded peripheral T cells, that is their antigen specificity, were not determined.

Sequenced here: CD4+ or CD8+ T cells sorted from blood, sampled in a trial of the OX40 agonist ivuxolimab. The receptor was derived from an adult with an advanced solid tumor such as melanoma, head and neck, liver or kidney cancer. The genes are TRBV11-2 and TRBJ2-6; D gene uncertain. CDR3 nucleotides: TGTGCCAGCAGCTTAGGTGGGGTCTCTGGGGCCAACGTCCTGACTTTC. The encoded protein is CASSLGGVSGANVLTF.